This T cell receptor beta chain was recovered during a study of CD8 T cells in ankylosing spondylitis. Findings and caveats of the study: From matched ankylosing spondylitis synovial fluid, disease-linked clones were reportedly recovered at significantly enriched levels. A motif in TCR beta, a set of 8 or 9 highly homologous variants, appeared characteristic of ankylosing spondylitis blood.

Trimming removed 0 bases at V and 10 bases at J, with 18 bases between. Germline V gene sequence: CDR1 LGHNA, CDR2 YSLEER. This CDR3 comprises 15 residues. This clonotype has ten or more counts. As yet, its antigen is unknown. As the method for making TCR beta libraries, quantitative 5'-RACE with molecular barcodes was used. Each CDR3 protein is one row after TCRdb ran MiXCR on the 5' RACE reads. This table has about 160,000 distinct CDR3 sequences, 8.5% to 10% appearing once. The sequence was collected from a female donor with ankylosing spondylitis or in good health (not recorded which). The sequencing input was blood, either unsorted or a sorted T cell fraction (not recorded which). The chain uses TRBV4-3 and TRBJ1-1; weak D call: TRBD1 (5 bases). The CDR3 region is CASSQDQIGGLGAFF. DNA for the CDR3: TGCGCCAGCAGCCAAGATCAGATCGGGGGTCTAGGAGCTTTCTTT.